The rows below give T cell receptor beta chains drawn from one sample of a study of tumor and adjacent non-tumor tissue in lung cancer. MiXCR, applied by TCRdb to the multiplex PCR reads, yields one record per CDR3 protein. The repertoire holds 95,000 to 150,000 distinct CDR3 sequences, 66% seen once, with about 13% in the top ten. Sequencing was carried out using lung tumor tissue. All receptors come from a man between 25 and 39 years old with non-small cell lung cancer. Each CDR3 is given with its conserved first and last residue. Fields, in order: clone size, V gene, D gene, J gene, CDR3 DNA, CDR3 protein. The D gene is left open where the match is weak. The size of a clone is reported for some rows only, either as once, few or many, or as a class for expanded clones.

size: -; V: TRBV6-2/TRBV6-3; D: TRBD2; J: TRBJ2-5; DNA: TGTGCCAGCAGACTCGGGGGGGCAGGTCAAGAGACCCAGTACTTC; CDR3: CASRLGGAGQETQYF
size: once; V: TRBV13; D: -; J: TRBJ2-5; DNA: TGTGCCAGCAGCTTTCAAGAGGCCCAGTACTTC; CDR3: CASSFQEAQYF
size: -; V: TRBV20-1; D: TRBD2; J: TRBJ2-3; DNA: TGCAGTGCTACAAGGGGTCTAGCGGGGGCCCGGAAGGAGCAGTATTTT; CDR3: CSATRGLAGARKEQYF
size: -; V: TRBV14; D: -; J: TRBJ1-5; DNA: TGTGCCAGCTGGGGTAGGCACAATCAGCCCCAGCATTTT; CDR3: CASWGRHNQPQHF
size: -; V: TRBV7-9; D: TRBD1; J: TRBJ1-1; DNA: TGTGCCAGCACCCCCCGTGACAGGGGGGGCACTGAAGCTTTCTTT; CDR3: CASTPRDRGGTEAFF
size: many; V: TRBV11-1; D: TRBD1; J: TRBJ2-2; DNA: TGTGCCAGCAGCCTAACGACAGGGGTGAACACCGGGGAGCTGTTTTTT; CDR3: CASSLTTGVNTGELFF
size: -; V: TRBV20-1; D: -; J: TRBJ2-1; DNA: TGCGATGCTAGAGTATTCGCGTCCTACAATGAGCAGTTCTTC; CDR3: CDARVFASYNEQFF
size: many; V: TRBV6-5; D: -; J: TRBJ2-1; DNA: TGTGCCAGCAGTTACTCCCGACCGGATAATGAGCAGTTCTTC; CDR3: CASSYSRPDNEQFF
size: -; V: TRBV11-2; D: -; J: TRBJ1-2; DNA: TGTGCCAGCAGCGGCCCGACCGGCTACACCTTC; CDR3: CASSGPTGYTF
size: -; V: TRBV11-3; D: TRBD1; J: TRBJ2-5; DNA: TGTGCCAGCAGCGCTGACAGGGGGTCCCAAGAGATCCAGTACTTC; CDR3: CASSADRGSQEIQYF
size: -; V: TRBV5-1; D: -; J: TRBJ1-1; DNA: TGCGCCAACAGCTTTTTACCCGGGACGGCGAACACTGAAGCTTTCTTT; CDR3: CANSFLPGTANTEAFF
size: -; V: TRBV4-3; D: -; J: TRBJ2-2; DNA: TGCGCCAGCAGTCGAGACGCCCGAACTTGGAACAGCGGGGAGCTGTTTTTT; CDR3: CASSRDARTWNSGELFF
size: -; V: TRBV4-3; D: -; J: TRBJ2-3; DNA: TGCGCCAGCAGTCAAGAATCTGTAGGGAGATCTATGGGCACATATACGCAGTATTTT; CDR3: CASSQESVGRSMGTYTQYF
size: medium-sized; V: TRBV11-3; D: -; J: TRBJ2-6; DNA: TGTGCCAGCAGCCACAGCCGCTCTGGGGCCAACGTCCTGACTTTC; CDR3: CASSHSRSGANVLTF
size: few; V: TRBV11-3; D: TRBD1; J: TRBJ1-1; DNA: TGTCCCAGCAGCTTAGGGGGCCGGAACACTGAAGGTTTCTTT; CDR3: CPSSLGGRNTEGFF
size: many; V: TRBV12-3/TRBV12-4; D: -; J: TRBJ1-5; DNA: TGTGCCAGCAGTTTGGAGACAGCCGGAGGTCAGCCCCAGCATTTT; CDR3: CASSLETAGGQPQHF
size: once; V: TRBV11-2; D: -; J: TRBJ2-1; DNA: TGTGCCAGCAGCCCCTGGACTAACAGGAGGAATGAGCAGTTCTTC; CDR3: CASSPWTNRRNEQFF
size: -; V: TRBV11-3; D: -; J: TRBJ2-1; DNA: TGTGCCAACAGCTTAGATGGGGATGAGCAGTTCTTC; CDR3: CANSLDGDEQFF
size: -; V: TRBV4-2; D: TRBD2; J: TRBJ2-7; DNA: TGTGTCAGCAGCCAAGAAACGACTAGCGGAGGAGGTGAGCAGTACTTC; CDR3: CVSSQETTSGGGEQYF
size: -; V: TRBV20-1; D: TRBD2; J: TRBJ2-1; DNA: TGCAGTGCTAGGCCCGGGGGGGGCAATGGCAATGAGCAGTTCTTC; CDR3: CSARPGGGNGNEQFF
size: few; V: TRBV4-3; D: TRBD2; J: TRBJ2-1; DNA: TGCGCCAGCAGCCGAACCGGACTAGCGGGGGGGAATGAGCAGTTCTTC; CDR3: CASSRTGLAGGNEQFF
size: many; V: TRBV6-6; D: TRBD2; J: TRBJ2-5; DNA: TGTGCCAGCAGTTACGGACGGGGGGATAAAGAGACCCAGTACTTC; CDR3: CASSYGRGDKETQYF
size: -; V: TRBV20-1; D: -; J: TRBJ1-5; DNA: TGCAATGCTGGGAATCAGCCCCAGCAATTT; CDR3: CNAGNQPQQF
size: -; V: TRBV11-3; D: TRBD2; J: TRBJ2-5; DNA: TGTGCCAGCGGCTTAGAAGCGGGAGGGCGGGAGACCCAGTACTTC; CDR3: CASGLEAGGRETQYF
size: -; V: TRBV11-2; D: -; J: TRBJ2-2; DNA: TGTGCCAGCAGCGCCCGACAAACCACCGGGGAGCTGTTTTTT; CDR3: CASSARQTTGELFF
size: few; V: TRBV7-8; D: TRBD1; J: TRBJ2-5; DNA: TGTGCCACCAACAACGGACAGGGGGAGGAGAACCAGTACTTC; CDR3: CATNNGQGEENQYF
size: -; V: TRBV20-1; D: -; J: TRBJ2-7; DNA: TGCAGTGCCCACTGTAGGCCCACCTACGAACAGTACTTC; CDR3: CSAHCRPTYEQYF
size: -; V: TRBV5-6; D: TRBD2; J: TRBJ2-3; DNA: TGTGCCAGCATCTTGGGGCTAGCGGGACGCACAGATACGCAGTATTTT; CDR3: CASILGLAGRTDTQYF
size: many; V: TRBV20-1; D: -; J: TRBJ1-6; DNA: TGCAGTGCTAGAGAGGGGGCAGCCAATTCACCCCTCCACTTT; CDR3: CSAREGAANSPLHF
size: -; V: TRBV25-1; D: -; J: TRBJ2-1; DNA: TGTGCCAGCAGTGAACCGGCAGGGGCAATAGACAATGAGCAGTTCTTC; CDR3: CASSEPAGAIDNEQFF
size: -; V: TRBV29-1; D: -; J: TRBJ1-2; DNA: TGCAACGTTGAAAACAACGAGGGAGCTGACTATGGCTACACCTTC; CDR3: CNVENNEGADYGYTF
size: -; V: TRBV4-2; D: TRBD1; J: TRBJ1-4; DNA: TGTGCCAGCAGCCAAAGAGGACAGGGTGAAAAACTGTTTTTT; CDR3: CASSQRGQGEKLFF
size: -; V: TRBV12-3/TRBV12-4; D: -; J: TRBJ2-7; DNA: TGTGCCAGCAGTTTAGCCGGCGGGACGTTAGGAGAGCAGTACTTC; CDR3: CASSLAGGTLGEQYF
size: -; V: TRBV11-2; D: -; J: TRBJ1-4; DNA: TGTGCCAGTAGCCGTGACGGCGCAACTAGTGAAAAACTGTTTTTT; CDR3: CASSRDGATSEKLFF
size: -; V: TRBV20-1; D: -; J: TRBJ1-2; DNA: TGCAATGCTGGGAGGCAGTGGTATGACTACACCTTC; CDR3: CNAGRQWYDYTF
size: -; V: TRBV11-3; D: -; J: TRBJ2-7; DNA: TGTGCCAGCAGCTTAAGTTTAGGTGCCGGGAGAGGAGACGAGCAGCACTTC; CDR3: CASSLSLGAGRGDEQHF
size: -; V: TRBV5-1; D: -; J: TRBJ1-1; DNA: TGCGCCAGCAGCACGGAAGCGAACACTGAAGCTTTCTTT; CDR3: CASSTEANTEAFF
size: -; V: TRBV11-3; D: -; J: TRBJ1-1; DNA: TGTGCCAGCAGCTTAGACACTAAAGCTCTCTTT; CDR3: CASSLDTKALF
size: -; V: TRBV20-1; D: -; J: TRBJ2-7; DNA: TGCAGTGCCAGTAGCGGATTCGCATACGAGCAGTACTTC; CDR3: CSASSGFAYEQYF
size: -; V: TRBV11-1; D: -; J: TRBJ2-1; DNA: TGTGTCAACAGCCACCCTGAGGGTTTTGCGGAAGCTGTGAATGAGCAGTTCTTC; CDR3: CVNSHPEGFAEAVNEQFF
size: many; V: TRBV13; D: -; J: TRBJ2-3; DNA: TGTGCCAGCAGTCTGAGCACAGATACGCAGTATTTT; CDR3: CASSLSTDTQYF
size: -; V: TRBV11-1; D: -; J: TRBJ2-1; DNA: TGTGCCAGCAGCTATGGGACTTACAATGGGCAGTTCTTC; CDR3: CASSYGTYNGQFF
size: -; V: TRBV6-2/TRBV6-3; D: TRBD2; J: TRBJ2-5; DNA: TGTGCCAGCAGTAGGGCATATGGCAGGGCCCCCTATAGCGGGGGGGCCACAGAGACCCAGTACTTC; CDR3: CASSRAYGRAPYSGGATETQYF
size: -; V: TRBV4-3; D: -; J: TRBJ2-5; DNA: TGCGCCAGCAGCCCGTGGGGTAGGCAAGAGACCCAATACTTC; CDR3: CASSPWGRQETQYF
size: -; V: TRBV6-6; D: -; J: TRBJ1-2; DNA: TGTGCCAGCAGCCACGTCTATGACTACACCTTC; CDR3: CASSHVYDYTF
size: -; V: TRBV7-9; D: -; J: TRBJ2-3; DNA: TGTGCCAGCAGCTTAGGTTTGGATACGCAGTATTTT; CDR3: CASSLGLDTQYF
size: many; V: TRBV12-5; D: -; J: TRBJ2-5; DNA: TGTGCTAGTGGTTTGGTCACAGAGACCCAGTACTTC; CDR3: CASGLVTETQYF
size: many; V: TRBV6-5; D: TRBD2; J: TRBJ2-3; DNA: TGTGCCAGCAGTTACTCGCGGGGGGTCTCAGATACGCAGTATTTT; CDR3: CASSYSRGVSDTQYF
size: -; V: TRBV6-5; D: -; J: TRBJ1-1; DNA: TGTACCAGCAGTTCACAAAACCTACAGGAGGTGGCTTTCTTT; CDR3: CTSSSQNLQEVAFF
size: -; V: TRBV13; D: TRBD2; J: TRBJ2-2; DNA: TGTGCCAGCAGCTCCCCTAGTCGTTGGGTAGCGGGCCCCGGGCAGCTGTTTTTT; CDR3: CASSSPSRWVAGPGQLFF
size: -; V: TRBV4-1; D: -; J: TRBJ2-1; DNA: TGTGCCAGCAGCCAAGAATTCAGCAGCCTAACGCATGAGCAGTTCTTC; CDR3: CASSQEFSSLTHEQFF
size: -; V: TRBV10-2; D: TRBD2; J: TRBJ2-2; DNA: TGCGCCAGCAGTGTGGGGGGGAACACCGGGGAGATGTTTTTT; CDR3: CASSVGGNTGEMFF
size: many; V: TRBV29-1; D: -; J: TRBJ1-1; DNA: TGCAGCGTGACGTTGGCGGTGAACACTGAAGCTTTCTTT; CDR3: CSVTLAVNTEAFF
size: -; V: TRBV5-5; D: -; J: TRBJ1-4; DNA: TGTGTCAGCAGCTTGTCTGCGGGACCCGGGGAAAAACTGTTTTTT; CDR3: CVSSLSAGPGEKLFF